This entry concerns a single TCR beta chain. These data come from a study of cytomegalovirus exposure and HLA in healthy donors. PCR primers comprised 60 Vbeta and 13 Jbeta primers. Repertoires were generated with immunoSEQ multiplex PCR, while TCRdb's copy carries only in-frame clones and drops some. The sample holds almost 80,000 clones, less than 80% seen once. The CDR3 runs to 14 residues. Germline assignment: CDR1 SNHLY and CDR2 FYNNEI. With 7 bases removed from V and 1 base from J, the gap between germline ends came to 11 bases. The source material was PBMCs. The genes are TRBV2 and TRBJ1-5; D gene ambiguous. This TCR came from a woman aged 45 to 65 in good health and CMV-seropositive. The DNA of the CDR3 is TGTGCCAGCAAGACGGGGTTGAGCAATCAGCCCCAGCATTTT. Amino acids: CASKTGLSNQPQHF.